These 22 T cell receptor beta chains were all obtained from the same sample, sequenced in a study of siplizumab effects on memory and regulatory T cells (dated by TCRdb to the late 2010s). Library preparation employed the immunoSEQ multiplex PCR assay. TCRdb holds this immuneACCESS table with in-frame rearrangements only. Some clones are missing; in checked studies, unresolved V genes explain under half, and the rest has no known cause. For this sample the table gives about 110,000 clones, of which around 90% were detected only once. The top ten hold 1.3% of the sample. What was sequenced was CD4+ T cells sorted from blood. The receptors here all came from a human donor in good health.

J is TRBJ1-5 and V is TRBV27; D is undetermined. The CDR3 is made up of 14 amino acids. V lost 7 bases, J lost 4 bases, and 14 bases lay in between. CDR1 MNHEY and CDR2 SMNVEV come from the germline V gene (reference sequence). The CDR3 DNA sequence: TGTGCCAGCAACCCTTGGGGAGGTAATCAGCCCCAGCATTTT. It translates to CASNPWGGNQPQHF.

Here the CDR3 reads CASSYRRGEGEQYF. The CDR3 region has the DNA TGTGCCAGCAGTTACCGACGGGGTGAGGGCGAGCAGTACTTC. V usage is TRBV6-5 and J usage is TRBJ2-7, with D perhaps TRBD2 (5 bases). Deletions cut 2 bases from V and 6 bases from J, with 14 bases between. In germline, CDR1 is MNHEY, CDR2 SVGAGI. This CDR3 contains 14 residues.

The V and J genes are TRBV19 and TRBJ2-7; D is possibly TRBD1 or TRBD2 (5 bases each). In germline, CDR1 is LNHDA, CDR2 SQIVND (reference sequence). This CDR3 has 15 amino acids. Trimming took 6 bases from V and 2 from J, leaving 17 bases between them. This CDR3 reads CASSRLGTQTYEQYF. In DNA form, the CDR3 reads TGTGCCAGTAGCAGATTGGGGACGCAGACCTACGAGCAGTACTTC.

This clone was found once. This rearrangement joins TRBV7-8 to TRBJ1-5; D remains unclear. The CDR3 runs 14 residues. Trimming took 5 bases from V and 5 from J, leaving 13 bases between them. Germline CDR1 SGHVS, CDR2 FQNEAQ. The CDR3 sequence: CASSPSFGDQPQHF. CDR3 nucleotides: TGTGCCAGCAGCCCCTCGTTTGGGGATCAGCCCCAGCATTTT.

The chain links TRBV9 to TRBJ2-3; 9 bases are a match to TRBD1. This CDR3 is 19 amino acids long. The ends lost 0 bases at V and 3 bases at J; junction bases unmatched: 14. Per the germline V gene, CDR1 is SGDLS and CDR2 is YYNGEE. This chain's CDR3 is CASSVGQGTGQGSTDTQYF. The CDR3 nucleotides are TGTGCCAGCAGCGTAGGTCAAGGAACGGGACAGGGCTCAACAGATACGCAGTATTTT.

The CDR3 bases are TGTGCCAGCAGCTTCGAGACTAGTCTAATATCGGGTGAGCAGTTCTTC. This encodes CASSFETSLISGEQFF. The chain carries TRBV11-2 and TRBJ2-1, with a possible D match to TRBD2 (6 bases). With 3 bases removed from V and 9 bases from J, the gap between germline ends came to 21 bases. Germline CDR1 SGHAT, CDR2 FQNNGV. The CDR3 consists of 16 residues.

For the CDR3, the DNA is TGCGCCAGCAGCCGCGGACAGGGGCTCACCGGGGAGCTGTTTTTT. Translating gives CASSRGQGLTGELFF. The J gene is TRBJ2-2, the V gene TRBV5-1, with 9 bases fitting TRBD1. V trimming: 4 bases; J trimming: 4 bases; junction bases outside the gene matches: 5. The CDR3 totals 15 residues. The germline CDR1 and CDR2 sequences are SGHRS and YFSETQ.

The sample holds one count of this clone. The rearrangement links TRBV11-3 to TRBJ2-7, with D perhaps matching TRBD1 or TRBD2 (5 bases each). This CDR3 has 14 amino acids. Deletions cut 4 bases from V and 0 bases from J, with 10 bases between. Looked up from germline, CDR1 is SGHNT and CDR2 is YENEEA. CDR3 nucleotides: TGTGCCAGCAGCTCGGGGCCCAGCTCCTACGAGCAGTACTTC. This gives the protein CASSSGPSSYEQYF.

The V and J genes are TRBV6-5 and TRBJ2-3, with no clear D. The V and J ends lost 0 bases and 4 bases respectively, with 11 bases between them. The CDR3 has 15 residues. The germline V gene has CDR1 MNHEY and CDR2 SVGAGI. The DNA of the CDR3 is TGTGCCAGCAGTTACTCCGCCGTTCCGGCAGATACGCAGTATTTT. Translation: CASSYSAVPADTQYF.

The rearrangement links TRBV5-4 to TRBJ1-1; 9 nucleotides line up with TRBD1. The germline gives CDR1 SGHNT, CDR2 YYREEE (reference sequence). The CDR3 runs to 13 residues. The V and J ends lost 4 bases and 5 bases, in that order; junction bases with no gene match: 3. CDR3 sequence reads: CASSPGQGTEAFF. In DNA form, the CDR3 reads TGTGCCAGCAGCCCCGGACAGGGGACTGAAGCTTTCTTT.

This chain joins TRBV6-4 and TRBJ1-1; a weak D match, TRBD1 (6 bases). There are 13 residues in the CDR3. Per germline, CDR1 MRHNA and CDR2 SNTAGT. The V gene lost 3 bases and the J gene lost 4 bases, with 9 bases spanning the gap. CDR3 sequence: CASSEEGGTEAFF. CDR3 DNA sequence: TGTGCCAGCAGTGAAGAGGGGGGCACTGAAGCTTTCTTT.

This chain uses TRBV6-5 with TRBJ2-7; the match to TRBD1 covers 7 bases. CDR1 and CDR2 (germline): MNHEY, SVGAGI. V dropped 11 bases and J dropped 1; count of bases not matched to a gene: 8. This CDR3 comprises 13 residues. The CDR3 spells CALKQGRSYEQYF. CDR3 in DNA: TGTGCCCTAAAACAGGGGCGATCCTACGAGCAGTACTTC.

This chain connects TRBV18 to TRBJ2-1, with D possibly TRBD2 on 6 matching bases. V lost 0 bases to trimming and J lost 2 bases, with 11 bases between them. The CDR3 consists of 16 residues. The germline gives CDR1 KGHSH, CDR2 LQKENI. The CDR3 here is CASSPPGRETYNEQFF. CDR3 in DNA: TGTGCCAGCTCACCACCGGGGCGGGAAACCTACAATGAGCAGTTCTTC. Combining the CDR3 with reference TRBV18 and TRBJ2-1 gives the whole variable domain NAGVMQNPRHLVRRRGQEARLRCSPMKGHSHVYWYRQLPEEGLKFMVYLQKENIIDESGMPKERFSAEFPKEGPSILRIQQVVRGDSAAYFCASSPPGRETYNEQFFGPGTRLTVL.

This chain connects TRBV19 to TRBJ1-1; 8 bases are a match to TRBD1. Germline CDR1 and CDR2: LNHDA and SQIVND (reference sequence). Germline trimming cut 4 bases from V and 2 bases from J; bases unmatched to any gene: 9. This CDR3 contains 16 residues. CDR3 protein: CASSRDSGTGNTEAFF. The CDR3 DNA sequence: TGTGCCAGTAGTAGAGACTCCGGGACAGGTAACACTGAAGCTTTCTTT.

The gene calls are TRBV30 and TRBJ2-7; D unclear. Per germline, CDR1 GTSNPN and CDR2 SVGIG (reference sequence). The CDR3 length is 14 residues. The V end was cut by 3 bases, the J end by 5 bases, with 17 bases between. The CDR3 DNA reads as TGTGCCTGGAGCCCAACTCTCGGCTATCACGAGCAGTACTTC. It encodes CAWSPTLGYHEQYF.

This clone was seen only a few times. The chain has TRBV6-4 and TRBJ1-1; a possible D gene is TRBD1 (5 bases). Germline CDR1 is MRHNA and CDR2 is SNTAGT. This CDR3 has 15 amino acids. The V end was cut by 5 bases, the J end by 0 bases, with 13 bases between. For the CDR3, the DNA is TGTGCCAGCAGTTTGGGACTAAGTTTGAACACTGAAGCTTTCTTT. Translated, it gives CASSLGLSLNTEAFF.

CDR3 nucleotide sequence: TGTGCCAGCAGCTTGGAGCGTATAACAGGGCTGAGAGAGACCCAGTACTTC. Its translation is CASSLERITGLRETQYF. This chain links TRBV5-6 with TRBJ2-5, with D possibly being TRBD1 (6 bases). Trimming cost V 0 bases and J 4 bases, with 19 bases left between them. Germline V gene sequence: CDR1 SGHDT, CDR2 YYEEEE. The CDR3 contains 17 residues.

This clone was recorded once. The chain is built from TRBV11-2 and TRBJ1-1; TRBD1 is a possible D gene (5 bases). The germline gives CDR1 SGHAT, CDR2 FQNNGV. The CDR3 sequence is 13 residues long. V lost 3 bases, J lost 4 bases, and 9 bases lay in between. Written as DNA, the CDR3 is TGTGCCAGCAGCTTGGTGGGGGGCACTGAAGCTTTCTTT. Protein sequence: CASSLVGGTEAFF.

The V and J genes are TRBV4-1 and TRBJ2-3; D is possibly TRBD1 or TRBD2 (5 bases each). CDR3 length: 15 residues. The germline V gene encodes CDR1 MGHRA and CDR2 YSYEKL. V dropped 1 base and J dropped 6 bases, with 14 bases sitting between them. The CDR3 loop reads CASSQAPNRDDTQYF. The CDR3, as DNA: TGCGCCAGCAGCCAAGCTCCGAACCGGGACGATACGCAGTATTTT.

This chain joins TRBV19 and TRBJ2-4; tentative D call: TRBD1 (5 bases). This CDR3 is 13 amino acids long. V was cut by 3 bases and J by 7 bases, with 10 bases left in between. Germline CDR1 reads LNHDA; CDR2 reads SQIVND (reference sequence). In nucleotides, the CDR3 is TGTGCCAGTAGTATGGTAGGGGCGAACATTCAGTACTTC. It specifies CASSMVGANIQYF.

The chain links TRBV7-9 to TRBJ1-1, with D perhaps TRBD1 (6 bases). V lost 5 bases, J lost 0 bases, and 13 bases lay in between. Germline V gene data show CDR1 as SEHNR and CDR2 as FQNEAQ (reference sequence). The CDR3 has 15 amino acids. CDR3 DNA: TGTGCCAGCAGCCCCTCGACAGGCATGAACACTGAAGCTTTCTTT. Amino acid sequence: CASSPSTGMNTEAFF.

The gene calls are TRBV4-1 and TRBJ1-5; the match to TRBD1 covers 7 bases. Germline CDR1 and CDR2: MGHRA and YSYEKL. J lost 0 bases, V lost 3 bases, and 8 bases had no gene match. The CDR3 extends over 17 amino acids. The CDR3 sequence is CASSQTGTEDSNQPQHF. As DNA, the CDR3 is TGCGCCAGCAGCCAGACCGGGACAGAGGATAGCAATCAGCCCCAGCATTTT.